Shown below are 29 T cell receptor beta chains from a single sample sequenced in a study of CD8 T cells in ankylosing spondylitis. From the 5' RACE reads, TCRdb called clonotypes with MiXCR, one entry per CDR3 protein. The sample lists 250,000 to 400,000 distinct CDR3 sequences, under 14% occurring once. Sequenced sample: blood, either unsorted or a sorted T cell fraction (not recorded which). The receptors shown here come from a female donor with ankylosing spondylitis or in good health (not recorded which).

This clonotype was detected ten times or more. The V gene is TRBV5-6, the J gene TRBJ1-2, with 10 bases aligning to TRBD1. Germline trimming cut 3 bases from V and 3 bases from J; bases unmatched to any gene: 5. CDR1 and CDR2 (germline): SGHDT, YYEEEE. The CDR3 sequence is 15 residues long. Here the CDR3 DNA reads TGTGCCAGCAGCTCGAGGACAGGGGGTTACTATGGCTACACCTTC. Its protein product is CASSSRTGGYYGYTF.

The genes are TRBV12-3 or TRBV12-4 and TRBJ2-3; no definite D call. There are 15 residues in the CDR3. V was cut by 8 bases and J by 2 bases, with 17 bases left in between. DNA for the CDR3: TGTGCCAGCGTAGTTGCCGGCGGTAACACAGATACGCAGTATTTT. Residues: CASVVAGGNTDTQYF.

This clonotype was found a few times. CDR3 region: CASSHRQGQLEKLFF. CDR3 bases: TGTGCCAGCAGTCATCGACAGGGGCAATTAGAAAAACTGTTTTTT. The chain uses TRBV12-3 or TRBV12-4 and TRBJ1-4; 8 positions match TRBD1. After removal of 5 bases from V and 8 bases from J, the junction contained 10 bases not matched to a gene. The CDR3 covers 15 residues.

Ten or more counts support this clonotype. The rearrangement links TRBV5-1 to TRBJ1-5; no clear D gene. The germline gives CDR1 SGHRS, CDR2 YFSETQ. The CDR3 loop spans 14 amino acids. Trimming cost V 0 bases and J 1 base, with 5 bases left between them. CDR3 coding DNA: TGCGCCAGCAGCTTGGGACAAAGCAATCAGCCCCAGCATTTT. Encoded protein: CASSLGQSNQPQHF.

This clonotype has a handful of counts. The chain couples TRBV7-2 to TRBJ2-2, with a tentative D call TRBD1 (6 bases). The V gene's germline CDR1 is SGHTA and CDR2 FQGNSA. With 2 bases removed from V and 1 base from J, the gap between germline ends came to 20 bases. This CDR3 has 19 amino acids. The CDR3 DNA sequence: TGTGCCAGCAGCTTAACGGGAAACGTTGGGGGCCTGAACACCGGGGAGCTGTTTTTT. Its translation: CASSLTGNVGGLNTGELFF.

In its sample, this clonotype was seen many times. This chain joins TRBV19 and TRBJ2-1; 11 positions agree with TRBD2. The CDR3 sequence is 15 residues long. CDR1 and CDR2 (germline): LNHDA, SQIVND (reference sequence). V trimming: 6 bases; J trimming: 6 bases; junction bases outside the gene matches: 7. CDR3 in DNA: TGTGCCAGTAGGGTTAGCGGGGGGGCACGCAATGAGCAGTTCTTC. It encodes CASRVSGGARNEQFF. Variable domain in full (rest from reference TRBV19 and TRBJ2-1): DGGITQSPKYLFRKEGQNVTLSCEQNLNHDAMYWYRQDPGQGLRLIYYSQIVNDFQKGDIAEGYSVSREKKESFPLTVTSAQKNPTAFYLCASRVSGGARNEQFFGPGTRLTVL.

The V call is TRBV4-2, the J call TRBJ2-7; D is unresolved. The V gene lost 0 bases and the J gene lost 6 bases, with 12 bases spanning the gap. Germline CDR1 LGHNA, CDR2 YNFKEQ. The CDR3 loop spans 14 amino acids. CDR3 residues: CASSQEVIAAEQYF. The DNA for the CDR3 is TGTGCCAGCAGCCAAGAAGTAATCGCGGCCGAGCAGTACTTC.

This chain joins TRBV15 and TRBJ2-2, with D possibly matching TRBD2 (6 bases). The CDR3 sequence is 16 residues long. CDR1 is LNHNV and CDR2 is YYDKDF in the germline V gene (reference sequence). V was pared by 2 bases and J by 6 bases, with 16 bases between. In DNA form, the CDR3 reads TGTGCCACCAGCAGAAACGACCGGGGGTACGCCGGGGAGCTGTTTTTT. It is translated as CATSRNDRGYAGELFF.

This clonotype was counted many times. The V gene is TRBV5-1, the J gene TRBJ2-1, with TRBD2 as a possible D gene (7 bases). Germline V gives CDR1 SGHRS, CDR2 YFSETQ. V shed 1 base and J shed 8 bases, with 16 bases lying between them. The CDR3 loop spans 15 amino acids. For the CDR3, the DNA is TGCGCCAGCAGCTTGCGCGCGCAGGGGAGGGATGAGCAGTTCTTC. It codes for CASSLRAQGRDEQFF.

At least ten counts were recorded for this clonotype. DNA of the CDR3: TGCGCCAGCACCTGGACAGGGGAGATGAACGAGCAGTACTTC. It is translated as CASTWTGEMNEQYF. This sequence joins TRBV5-1 and TRBJ2-7; 9 bases match TRBD1. The CDR3 spans 14 residues. V lost 6 bases, J lost 5 bases, and 9 bases stayed unmatched. Germline loops: CDR1 SGHRS, CDR2 YFSETQ. The complete variable domain, with remaining parts taken from reference TRBV5-1 and TRBJ2-7, reads KAGVTQTPRYLIKTRGQQVTLSCSPISGHRSVSWYQQTPGQGLQFLFEYFSETQRNKGNFPGRFSGRQFSNSRSEMNVSTLELGDSALYLCASTWTGEMNEQYFGPGTRLTVT.

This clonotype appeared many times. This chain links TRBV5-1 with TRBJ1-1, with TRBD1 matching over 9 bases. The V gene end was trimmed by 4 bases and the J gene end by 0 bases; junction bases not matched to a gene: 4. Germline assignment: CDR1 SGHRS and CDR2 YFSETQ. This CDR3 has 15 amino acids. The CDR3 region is CASSMDRGMNTEAFF. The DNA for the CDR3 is TGCGCCAGCAGCATGGACAGGGGCATGAACACTGAAGCTTTCTTT.

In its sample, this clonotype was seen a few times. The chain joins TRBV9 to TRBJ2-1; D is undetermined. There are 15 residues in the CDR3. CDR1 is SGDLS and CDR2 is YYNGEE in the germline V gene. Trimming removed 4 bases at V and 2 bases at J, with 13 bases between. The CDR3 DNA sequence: TGTGCCAGCAGCCCCCTGACTTATGCCTACAATGAGCAGTTCTTC. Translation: CASSPLTYAYNEQFF.

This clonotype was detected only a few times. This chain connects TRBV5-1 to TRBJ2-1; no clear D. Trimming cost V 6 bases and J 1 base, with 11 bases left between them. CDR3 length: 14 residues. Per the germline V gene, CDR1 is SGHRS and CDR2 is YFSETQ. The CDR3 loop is CASIPGQSYNEQFF. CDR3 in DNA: TGCGCCAGCATCCCCGGGCAGTCCTACAATGAGCAGTTCTTC.

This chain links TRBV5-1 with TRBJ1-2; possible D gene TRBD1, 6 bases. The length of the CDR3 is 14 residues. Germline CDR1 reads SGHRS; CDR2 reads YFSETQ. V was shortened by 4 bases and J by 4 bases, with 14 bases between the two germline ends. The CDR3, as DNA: TGCGCCAGCAGCCCAAAGACAGGACCCTATGGCTACACCTTC. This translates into CASSPKTGPYGYTF. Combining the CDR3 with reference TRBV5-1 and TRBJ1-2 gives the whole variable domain KAGVTQTPRYLIKTRGQQVTLSCSPISGHRSVSWYQQTPGQGLQFLFEYFSETQRNKGNFPGRFSGRQFSNSRSEMNVSTLELGDSALYLCASSPKTGPYGYTFGSGTRLTVV.

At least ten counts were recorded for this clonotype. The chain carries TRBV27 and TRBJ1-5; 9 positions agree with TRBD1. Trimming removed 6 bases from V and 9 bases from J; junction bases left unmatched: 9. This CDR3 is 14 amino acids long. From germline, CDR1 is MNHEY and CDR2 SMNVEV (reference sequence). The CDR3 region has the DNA TGTGCCAGCAGGCAGCGGGACAGGGCCCTGCCCCAGCATTTT. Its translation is CASRQRDRALPQHF.

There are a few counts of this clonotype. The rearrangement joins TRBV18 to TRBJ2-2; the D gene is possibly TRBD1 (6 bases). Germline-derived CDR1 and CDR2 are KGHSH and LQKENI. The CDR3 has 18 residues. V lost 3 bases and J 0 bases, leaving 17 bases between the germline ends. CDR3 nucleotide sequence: TGTGCCAGCTCACCCCTTCTCAGGACAGACGCGAACACCGGGGAGCTGTTTTTT. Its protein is CASSPLLRTDANTGELFF.

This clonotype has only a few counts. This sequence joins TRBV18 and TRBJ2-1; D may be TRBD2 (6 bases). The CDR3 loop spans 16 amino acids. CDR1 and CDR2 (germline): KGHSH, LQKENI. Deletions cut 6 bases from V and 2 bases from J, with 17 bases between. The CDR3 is CASSPTGTSAYNEQFF. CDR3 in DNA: TGTGCCAGCTCCCCGACCGGGACTTCGGCCTACAATGAGCAGTTCTTC.

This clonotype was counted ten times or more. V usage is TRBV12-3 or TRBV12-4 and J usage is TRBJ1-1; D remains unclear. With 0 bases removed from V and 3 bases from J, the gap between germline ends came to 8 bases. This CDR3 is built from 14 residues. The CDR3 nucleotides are TGTGCCAGCAGTTTAGCGGCGGATTACACTGAAGCTTTCTTT. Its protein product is CASSLAADYTEAFF.

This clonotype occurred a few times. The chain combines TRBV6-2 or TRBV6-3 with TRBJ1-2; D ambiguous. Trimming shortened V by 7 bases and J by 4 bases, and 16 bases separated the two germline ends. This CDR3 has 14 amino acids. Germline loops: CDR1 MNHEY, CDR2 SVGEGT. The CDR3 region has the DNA TGTGCCAGCACCAAAGCGGGGATCTCCTATGGCTACACCTTC. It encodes CASTKAGISYGYTF.

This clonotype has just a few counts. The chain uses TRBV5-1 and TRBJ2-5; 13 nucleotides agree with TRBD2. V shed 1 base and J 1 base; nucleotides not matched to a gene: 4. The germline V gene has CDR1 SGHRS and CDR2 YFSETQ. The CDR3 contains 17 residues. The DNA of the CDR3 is TGCGCCAGCAGCTTGTTGGGACTAGCGGGGCTCCAAGAGACCCAGTACTTC. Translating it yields CASSLLGLAGLQETQYF.

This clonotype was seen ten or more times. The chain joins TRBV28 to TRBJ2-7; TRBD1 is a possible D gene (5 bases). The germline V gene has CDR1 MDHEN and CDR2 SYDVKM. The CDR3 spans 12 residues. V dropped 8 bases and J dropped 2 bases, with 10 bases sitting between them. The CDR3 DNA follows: TGTGCCAGCGGTACAGGACCCTACGAGCAGTACTTC. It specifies CASGTGPYEQYF. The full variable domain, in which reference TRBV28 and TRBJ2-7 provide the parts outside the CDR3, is DVKVTQSSRYLVKRTGEKVFLECVQDMDHENMFWYRQDPGLGLRLIYFSYDVKMKEKGDIPEGYSVSREKKERFSLILESASTNQTSMYLCASGTGPYEQYFGPGTRLTVT.

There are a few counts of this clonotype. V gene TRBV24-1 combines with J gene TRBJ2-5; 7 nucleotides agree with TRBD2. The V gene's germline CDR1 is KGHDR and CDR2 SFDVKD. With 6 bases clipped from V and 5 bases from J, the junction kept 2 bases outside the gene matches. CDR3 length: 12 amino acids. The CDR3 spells CATSLGGETQYF. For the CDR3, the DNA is TGTGCCACCAGTCTCGGGGGGGAGACCCAGTACTTC.

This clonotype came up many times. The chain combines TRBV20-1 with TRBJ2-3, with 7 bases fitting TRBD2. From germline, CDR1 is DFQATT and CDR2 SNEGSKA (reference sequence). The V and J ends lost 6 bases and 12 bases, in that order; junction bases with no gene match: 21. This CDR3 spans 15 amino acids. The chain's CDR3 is CSARTAGAPGAGQYF. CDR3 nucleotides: TGCAGTGCCCGAACGGCGGGAGCCCCCGGGGCTGGCCAGTATTTT.

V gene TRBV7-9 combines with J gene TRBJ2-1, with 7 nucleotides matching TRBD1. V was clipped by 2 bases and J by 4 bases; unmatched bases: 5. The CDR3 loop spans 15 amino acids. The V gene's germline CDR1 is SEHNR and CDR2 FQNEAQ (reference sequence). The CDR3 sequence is CASSLMGQPYNEQFF. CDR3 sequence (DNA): TGTGCCAGCAGCTTAATGGGACAGCCATACAATGAGCAGTTCTTC.

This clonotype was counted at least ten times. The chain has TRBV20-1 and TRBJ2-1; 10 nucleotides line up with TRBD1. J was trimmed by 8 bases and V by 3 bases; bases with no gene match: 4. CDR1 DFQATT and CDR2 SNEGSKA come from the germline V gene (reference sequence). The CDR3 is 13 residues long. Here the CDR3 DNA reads TGCAGTGCTAGGCGACAGGGGGCGGATGAGCAGTTCTTC. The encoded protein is CSARRQGADEQFF.

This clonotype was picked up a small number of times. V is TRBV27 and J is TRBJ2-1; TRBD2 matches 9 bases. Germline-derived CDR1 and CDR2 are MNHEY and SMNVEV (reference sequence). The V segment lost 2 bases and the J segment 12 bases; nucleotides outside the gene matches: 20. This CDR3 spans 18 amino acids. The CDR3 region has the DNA TGTGCCAGCAGTTTACTAGCGGGAAGACTGGAAGTTATTGGAGGGCAGTTCTTC. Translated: CASSLLAGRLEVIGGQFF.

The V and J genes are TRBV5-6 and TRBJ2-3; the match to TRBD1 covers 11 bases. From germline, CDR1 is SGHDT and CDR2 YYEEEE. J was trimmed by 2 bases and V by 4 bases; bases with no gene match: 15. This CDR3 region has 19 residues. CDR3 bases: TGTGCCAGCAGCCGGCCGCTCCGGGACAGGGGGGTTTTCACAGATACGCAGTATTTT. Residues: CASSRPLRDRGVFTDTQYF.

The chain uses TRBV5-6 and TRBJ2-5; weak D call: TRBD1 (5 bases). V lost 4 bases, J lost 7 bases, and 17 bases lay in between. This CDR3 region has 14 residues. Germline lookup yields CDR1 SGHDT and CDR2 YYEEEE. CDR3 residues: CASSPIGNQGTQYF. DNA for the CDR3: TGTGCCAGCAGCCCTATTGGGAACCAGGGGACCCAGTACTTC.

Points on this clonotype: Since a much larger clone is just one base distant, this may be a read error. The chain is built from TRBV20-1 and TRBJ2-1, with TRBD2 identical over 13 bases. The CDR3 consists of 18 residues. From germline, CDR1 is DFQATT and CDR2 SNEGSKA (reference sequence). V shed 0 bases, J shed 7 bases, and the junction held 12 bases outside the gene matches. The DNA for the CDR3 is TGCAGTGCTAGAGATCTACTAGCGGGAGGGCCCGCGTCGAATGAGCAGTTCTTC. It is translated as CSARDLLAGGPASNEQFF.